This TCR beta chain was sequenced for a study of neurological immune-mediated disorders. Findings and limits, study-wide: The greatest degree of TCR clonal expansion was observed in HTLV-1-associated myelopathy, with the lowest in multiple sclerosis, below that of healthy controls.

Between the trimmed V and J ends, which lost 3 bases and 7 bases, there was a span of 13 bases. The CDR3 is made up of 14 amino acids. The V gene's germline CDR1 is MNHNY and CDR2 SVGAGI (reference sequence). By 5'RACE with 10-nucleotide random UMIs, the cDNA was made. Over 180 million TCR-beta sequences (from 15-18 subjects) were yielded by each sequencing run. TCRdb analysed the 5' RACE reads with MiXCR anew, one entry per CDR3 protein. Among more than 75,000 distinct CDR3 sequences, around 10% were seen once, and the ten largest hold about 1.7%. Unsorted libraries were prepared from 2 million PBMCs held at -80 C. This clonotype was seen many times. Its antigen is currently unknown.

This TCR was recovered from a man aged 35-49 years in good health. Sequenced material: PBMCs. This chain connects TRBV6-6 to TRBJ2-1; no clear D. CDR3 DNA: TGTGCCAGCAGTTATACCAGTCGGAGTAATGAGCAGTTCTTC. It codes for CASSYTSRSNEQFF.